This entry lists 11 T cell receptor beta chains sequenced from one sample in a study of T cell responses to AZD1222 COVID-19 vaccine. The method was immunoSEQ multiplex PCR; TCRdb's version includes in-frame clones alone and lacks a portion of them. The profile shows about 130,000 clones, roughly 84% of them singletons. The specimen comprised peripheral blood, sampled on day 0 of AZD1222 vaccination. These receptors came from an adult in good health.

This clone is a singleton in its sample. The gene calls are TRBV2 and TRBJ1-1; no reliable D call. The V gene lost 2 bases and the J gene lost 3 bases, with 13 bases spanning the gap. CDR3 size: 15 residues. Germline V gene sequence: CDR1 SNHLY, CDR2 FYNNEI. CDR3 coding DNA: TGTGCCAGCAGTGAACGTTTGATAAGGGACACTGAAGCTTTCTTT. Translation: CASSERLIRDTEAFF.

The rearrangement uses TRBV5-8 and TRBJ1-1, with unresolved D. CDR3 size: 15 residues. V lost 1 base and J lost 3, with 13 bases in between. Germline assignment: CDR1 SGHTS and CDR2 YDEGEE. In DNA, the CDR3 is TGTGCCAGCAGCTTGTACCGTGGCAGCGACACTGAAGCTTTCTTT. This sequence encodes CASSLYRGSDTEAFF.

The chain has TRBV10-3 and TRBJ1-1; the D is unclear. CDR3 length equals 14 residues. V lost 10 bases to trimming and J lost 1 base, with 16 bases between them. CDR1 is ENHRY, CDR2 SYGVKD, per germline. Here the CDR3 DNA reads TGTGCCACCAGGTGGGGTGCGGAGAACACTGAAGCTTTCTTT. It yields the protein CATRWGAENTEAFF.

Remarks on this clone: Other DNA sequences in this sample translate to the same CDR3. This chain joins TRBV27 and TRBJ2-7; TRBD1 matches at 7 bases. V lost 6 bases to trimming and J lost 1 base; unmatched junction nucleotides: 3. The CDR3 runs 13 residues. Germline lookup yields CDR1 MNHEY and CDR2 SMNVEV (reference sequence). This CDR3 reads CASRRQGSYEQYF. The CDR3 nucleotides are TGTGCCAGCAGACGACAGGGTTCCTACGAGCAGTACTTC.

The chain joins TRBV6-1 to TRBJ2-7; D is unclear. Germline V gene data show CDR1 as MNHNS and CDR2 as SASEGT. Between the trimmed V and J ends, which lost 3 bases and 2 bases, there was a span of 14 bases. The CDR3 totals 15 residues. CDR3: CASSEMWGVTYEQYF. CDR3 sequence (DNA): TGTGCCAGCAGTGAGATGTGGGGTGTAACCTACGAGCAGTACTTC.

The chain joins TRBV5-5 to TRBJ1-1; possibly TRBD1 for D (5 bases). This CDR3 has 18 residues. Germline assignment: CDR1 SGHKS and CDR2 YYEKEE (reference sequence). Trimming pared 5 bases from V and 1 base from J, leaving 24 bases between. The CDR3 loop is CASSLLQGIAGENTEAFF. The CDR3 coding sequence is TGTGCCAGCAGTTTGCTTCAGGGTATAGCAGGCGAGAACACTGAAGCTTTCTTT.

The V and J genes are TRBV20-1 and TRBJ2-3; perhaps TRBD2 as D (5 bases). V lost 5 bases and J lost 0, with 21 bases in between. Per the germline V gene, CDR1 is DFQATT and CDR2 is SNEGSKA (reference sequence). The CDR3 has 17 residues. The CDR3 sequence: CSARGGFPPGSTDTQYF. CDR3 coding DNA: TGCAGTGCTCGTGGAGGCTTCCCGCCCGGTAGCACAGATACGCAGTATTTT.

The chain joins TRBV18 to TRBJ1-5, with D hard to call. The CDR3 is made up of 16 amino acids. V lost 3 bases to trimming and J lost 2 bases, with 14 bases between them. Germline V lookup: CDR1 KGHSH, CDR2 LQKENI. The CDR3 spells CASSPGYPRGNQPQHF. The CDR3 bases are TGTGCCAGCTCACCCGGATACCCCCGAGGCAATCAGCCCCAGCATTTT.

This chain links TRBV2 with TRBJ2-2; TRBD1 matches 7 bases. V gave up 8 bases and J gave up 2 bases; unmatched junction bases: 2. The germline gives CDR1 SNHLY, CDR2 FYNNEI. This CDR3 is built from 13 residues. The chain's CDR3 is CASDRDNTGELFF. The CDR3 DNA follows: TGTGCCAGCGACAGGGACAACACCGGGGAGCTGTTTTTT.

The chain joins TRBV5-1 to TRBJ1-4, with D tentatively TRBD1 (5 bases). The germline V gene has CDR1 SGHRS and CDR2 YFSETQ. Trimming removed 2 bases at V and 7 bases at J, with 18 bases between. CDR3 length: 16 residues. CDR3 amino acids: CASSFGAGLGSEKLFF. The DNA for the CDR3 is TGCGCCAGCAGCTTCGGGGCAGGCCTCGGGAGTGAAAAACTGTTTTTT.

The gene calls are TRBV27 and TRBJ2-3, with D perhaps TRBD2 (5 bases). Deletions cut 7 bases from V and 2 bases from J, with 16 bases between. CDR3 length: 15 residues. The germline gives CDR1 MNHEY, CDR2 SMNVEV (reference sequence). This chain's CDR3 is CASTPWRKDTDTQYF. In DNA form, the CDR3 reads TGTGCCAGCACTCCCTGGAGGAAAGACACAGATACGCAGTATTTT.